This passage covers 17 T cell receptor beta chains from one sample sequenced in a study of T cell repertoires in aging, cancer and after chemotherapy. TCR beta rearrangements were amplified from peripheral blood genomic DNA. A mixed TRB-A/B primer pool amplified rearranged TRB by multiplex touch-down PCR. TCRdb used MiXCR to reprocess the multiplex PCR reads, holding one entry per CDR3 protein. The sample lists around 3,000 distinct CDR3 sequences; approximately 30% were seen once. Sequencing used blood. Receptor source: a human donor in good health.

This clonotype is medium-sized in the sample. V gene TRBV7-2 combines with J gene TRBJ2-5; 8 nucleotides agree with TRBD1. After removal of 4 bases from V and 5 bases from J, the junction contained 6 bases not matched to a gene. Looked up from germline, CDR1 is SGHTA and CDR2 is FQGNSA. The CDR3 loop spans 14 amino acids. The CDR3 here is CASSSGTGRETQYF. The CDR3 DNA reads TGTGCCAGCAGCTCCGGGACAGGAAGGGAGACCCAGTACTTC.

This clonotype is termed medium-sized. The V gene is TRBV20-1, the J gene TRBJ2-3; D is perhaps TRBD1 (6 bases). Deletions cut 5 bases from V and 2 bases from J, with 8 bases between. Germline CDR1 DFQATT, CDR2 SNEGSKA (reference sequence). The CDR3 consists of 12 residues. DNA for the CDR3: TGCAGTGCTTGGGGACACACAGATACGCAGTATTTT. Its protein product is CSAWGHTDTQYF.

This clonotype was seen only a few times. The chain combines TRBV6-1 with TRBJ2-6; possible D gene TRBD1, 6 bases. The CDR3 is made up of 18 amino acids. Germline loops: CDR1 MNHNS, CDR2 SASEGT. V lost 6 bases and J lost 0, with 18 bases in between. The CDR3 loop reads CASRNGAGVGSGANVLTF. The CDR3 bases are TGTGCCAGCAGGAACGGGGCAGGGGTCGGCTCTGGGGCCAACGTCCTGACTTTC.

For the CDR3, the DNA is TGTGCCAGTATTATCGGGGGGGCTAGCACCGGGGAGCTGTTTTTT. Translation: CASIIGGASTGELFF. The rearrangement joins TRBV19 to TRBJ2-2; 8 bases are a match to TRBD2. Trimming at V came to 7 bases and at J to 4 bases, leaving 8 bases not matched to a gene. The CDR3 is 15 residues long. Germline V gene sequence: CDR1 LNHDA, CDR2 SQIVND (reference sequence).

By share of the sample, this clonotype is medium-sized. This rearrangement joins TRBV7-3 to TRBJ2-1; 7 positions agree with TRBD2. Germline V gene data show CDR1 as SGHTA and CDR2 as FQGTGA. The CDR3 spans 13 residues. V lost 2 bases, J lost 7 bases, and 2 bases stayed unmatched. As DNA, the CDR3 is TGTGCCAGCAGCTTATTGGGGGGGAATGAGCAGTTCTTC. Protein product: CASSLLGGNEQFF.

Within the sample, this clonotype is medium-sized (0.01 to 0.1%). The V call is TRBV7-9, the J call TRBJ2-5; D tentatively fits TRBD1 or TRBD2 (6 bases each). CDR1 is SEHNR, CDR2 FQNEAQ, per germline (reference sequence). This CDR3 is built from 15 residues. V lost 1 base and J 5 bases, leaving 14 bases between the germline ends. The CDR3 DNA is TGTGCCAGCAGCTTAGGGGCCGGGGGCAAGGAGACCCAGTACTTC. Its translation: CASSLGAGGKETQYF.

This clonotype is deemed medium-sized (0.01 to 0.1%). The CDR3 reads CASSPRGPGELFF. The CDR3 coding sequence is TGTGCCAGCAGCCCCAGGGGGCCCGGGGAGCTGTTTTTT. The chain joins TRBV7-3 to TRBJ2-2; 8 bases line up with TRBD1. The V segment lost 5 bases and the J segment 6 bases; nucleotides outside the gene matches: 2. Germline CDR1 is SGHTA and CDR2 is FQGTGA. This CDR3 contains 13 residues.

Sample share makes this clonotype medium-sized. V and J are TRBV7-9 and TRBJ2-7; 8 bases are a match to TRBD2. The junction had 6 bases not matched to a gene; V was cut back by 5 bases and J by 3 bases. Germline V gene sequence: CDR1 SEHNR, CDR2 FQNEAQ (reference sequence). This CDR3 comprises 14 residues. The CDR3 is CASSPGAGGYEQYF. CDR3 in DNA: TGTGCCAGCAGCCCCGGGGCGGGAGGCTACGAGCAGTACTTC.

The chain joins TRBV29-1 to TRBJ2-1, with unresolved D. CDR1 and CDR2 (germline): SQVTM, ANQGSEA. This CDR3 comprises 11 residues. V lost 1 base and J lost 6, with 4 bases in between. The CDR3 loop is CSVEVPNEQFF. The CDR3 DNA reads as TGCAGCGTTGAAGTGCCCAATGAGCAGTTCTTC.

This clonotype was seen a handful of times. The V and J genes are TRBV24-1 and TRBJ2-5; tentative D call: TRBD2 (7 bases). Germline V gene lookup returns CDR1 KGHDR and CDR2 SFDVKD. This CDR3 region has 13 residues. V shed 9 bases and J shed 5 bases, with 15 bases lying between them. The CDR3 here is CATEGRGGETQYF. The CDR3 nucleotides read TGTGCCACCGAGGGCAGGGGAGGGGAGACCCAGTACTTC.

This clonotype is termed large (0.1 to 1%). The V gene is TRBV29-1, the J gene TRBJ1-1; D is unclear. CDR1 is SQVTM, CDR2 ANQGSEA, per germline. Trimming took 5 bases from V and 3 from J, leaving 7 bases between them. CDR3 length: 11 amino acids. CDR3 nucleotides: TGCAGCGTTCACAAGGACACTGAAGCTTTCTTT. Translated, it gives CSVHKDTEAFF. Based on the CDR3 plus reference TRBV29-1 and TRBJ1-1, the full variable domain is SAVISQKPSRDICQRGTSLTIQCQVDSQVTMMFWYRQQPGQSLTLIATANQGSEATYESGFVIDKFPISRPNLTFSTLTVSNMSPEDSSIYLCSVHKDTEAFFGQGTRLTVV.

Within the sample, this clonotype is medium-sized. The CDR3 spells CASSYEAASSYEQYF. The CDR3 DNA sequence: TGTGCCAGCAGTTACGAGGCAGCTAGCTCCTACGAGCAGTACTTC. The genes are TRBV6-2 or TRBV6-3 and TRBJ2-7; no definite D call. Germline V gene data show CDR1 as MNHEY and CDR2 as SVGEGT. The CDR3 is 15 amino acids. V was cut by 2 bases and J by 0 bases, with 11 bases left in between.

On this clonotype itself: This may come from a read error, since a much larger clone is one base off. This rearrangement joins TRBV6-1 to TRBJ1-1; D is ambiguous. V was pared by 11 bases and J by 0 bases, with 16 bases between. CDR1 is MNHNS, CDR2 SASEGT, per germline. This CDR3 spans 14 amino acids. The CDR3 DNA sequence: TGTGCCTTCTACCCGGAGGGCTTGAACACTGAAGCTTTCTTT. Translated: CAFYPEGLNTEAFF.

This clonotype was seen once. One end of the junction is discordant with germline, which a read error may explain. The rearrangement links TRBV6-5 to TRBJ2-3; maybe TRBD1 (7 bases). This CDR3 comprises 15 residues. Germline CDR1 reads MNHEY; CDR2 reads SVGAGI. This chain's CDR3 is CASSNKAGGPDTHYF. In DNA, the CDR3 is TGTGCCAGCAGCAACAAGGCAGGGGGGCCAGATACGCATTATTTT.

This clonotype ranks as medium-sized. The V gene is TRBV6-4, the J gene TRBJ1-2; D unresolved. Germline CDR1 is MRHNA and CDR2 is SNTAGT. V was cut by 4 bases and J by 4 bases, with 19 bases left in between. The CDR3 is 16 residues long. The CDR3 region is CASSVSPLNSIYGYTF. CDR3 DNA sequence: TGTGCCAGCAGTGTCTCCCCCCTAAACTCGATCTATGGCTACACCTTC.

By sample share, this clonotype is medium-sized. This chain uses TRBV19 with TRBJ1-1, with 11 bases aligning to TRBD1. CDR3 length: 15 amino acids. With 4 bases clipped from V and 7 bases from J, the junction kept 8 bases outside the gene matches. Germline V CDR1 and CDR2: LNHDA, SQIVND (reference sequence). CDR3 sequence reads: CASSTIGQGANEAFF. As DNA, the CDR3 is TGTGCCAGTAGTACAATTGGACAGGGGGCGAATGAAGCTTTCTTT.

This clonotype was seen once. One junction end does not reproduce the germline sequence, and a read error may be involved. This chain links TRBV5-1 with TRBJ2-2; D possibly matches TRBD1 or TRBD2 (5 bases each). The CDR3 contains 16 residues. Germline CDR1 reads SGHRS; CDR2 reads YFSETQ. The CDR3 DNA follows: TGTGCCAGCAGCCCGAACGGACATGGGGGCACCGGGGAGCTGTTTTTT. It translates to CASSPNGHGGTGELFF. The variable domain in full, with the rest retrieved from reference TRBV5-1 and TRBJ2-2, is KAGVTQTPRYLIKTRGQQVTLSCSPISGHRSVSWYQQTPGQGLQFLFEYFSETQRNKGNFPGRFSGRQFSNSRSEMNVSTLELGDSALYLCASSPNGHGGTGELFFGEGSRLTVL.